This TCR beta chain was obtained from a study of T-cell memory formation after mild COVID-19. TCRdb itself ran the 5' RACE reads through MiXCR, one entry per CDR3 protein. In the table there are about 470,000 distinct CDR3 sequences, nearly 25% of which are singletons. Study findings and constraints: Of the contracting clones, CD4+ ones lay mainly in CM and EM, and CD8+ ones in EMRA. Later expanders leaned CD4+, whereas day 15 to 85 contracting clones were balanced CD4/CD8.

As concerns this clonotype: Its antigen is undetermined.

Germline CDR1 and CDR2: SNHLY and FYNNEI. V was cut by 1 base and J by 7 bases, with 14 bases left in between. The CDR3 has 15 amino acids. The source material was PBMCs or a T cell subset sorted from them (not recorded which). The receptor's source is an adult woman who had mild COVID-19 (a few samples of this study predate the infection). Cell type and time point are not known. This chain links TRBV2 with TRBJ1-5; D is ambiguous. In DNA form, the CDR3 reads TGTGCCAGCAGTGAAGGACTGACCGTCGCCCAGCCCCAGCATTTT. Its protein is CASSEGLTVAQPQHF.